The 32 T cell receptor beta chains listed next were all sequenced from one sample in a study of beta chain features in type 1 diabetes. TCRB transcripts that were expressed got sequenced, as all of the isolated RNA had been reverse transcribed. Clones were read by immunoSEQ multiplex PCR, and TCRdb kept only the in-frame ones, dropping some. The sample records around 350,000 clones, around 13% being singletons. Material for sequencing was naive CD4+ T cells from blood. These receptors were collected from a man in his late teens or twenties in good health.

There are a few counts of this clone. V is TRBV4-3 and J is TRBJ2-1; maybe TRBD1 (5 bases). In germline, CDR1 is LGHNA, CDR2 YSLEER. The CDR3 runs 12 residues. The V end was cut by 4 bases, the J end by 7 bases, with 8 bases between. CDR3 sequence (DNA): TGCGCCAGCAGCCGCAGGGTTAATGAGCAGTTCTTC. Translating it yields CASSRRVNEQFF.

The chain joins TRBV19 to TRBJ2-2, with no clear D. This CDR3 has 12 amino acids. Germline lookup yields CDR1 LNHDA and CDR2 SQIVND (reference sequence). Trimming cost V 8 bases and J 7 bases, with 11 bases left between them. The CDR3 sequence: CASSVHGGELFF. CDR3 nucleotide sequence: TGTGCCAGTTCCGTACATGGCGGGGAGCTGTTTTTT.

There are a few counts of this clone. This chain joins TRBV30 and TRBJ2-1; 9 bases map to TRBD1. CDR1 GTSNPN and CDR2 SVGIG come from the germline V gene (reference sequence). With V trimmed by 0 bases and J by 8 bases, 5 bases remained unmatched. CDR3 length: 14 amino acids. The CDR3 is CAWSVQGAWDEQFF. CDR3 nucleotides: TGTGCCTGGAGTGTACAGGGGGCTTGGGATGAGCAGTTCTTC.

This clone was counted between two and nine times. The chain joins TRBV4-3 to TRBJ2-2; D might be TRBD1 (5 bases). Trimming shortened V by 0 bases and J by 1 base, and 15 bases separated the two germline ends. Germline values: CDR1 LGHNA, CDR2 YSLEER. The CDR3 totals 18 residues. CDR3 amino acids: CASSQEFFGQGNTGELFF. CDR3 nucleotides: TGCGCCAGCAGCCAAGAGTTTTTCGGGCAGGGGAACACCGGGGAGCTGTTTTTT.

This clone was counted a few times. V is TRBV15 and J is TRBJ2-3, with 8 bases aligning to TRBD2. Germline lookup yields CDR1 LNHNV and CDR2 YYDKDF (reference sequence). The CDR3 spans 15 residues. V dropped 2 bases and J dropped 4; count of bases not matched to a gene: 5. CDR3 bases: TGTGCCACCAGCAGAAATAGCGGGGAAGCAGATACGCAGTATTTT. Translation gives CATSRNSGEADTQYF.

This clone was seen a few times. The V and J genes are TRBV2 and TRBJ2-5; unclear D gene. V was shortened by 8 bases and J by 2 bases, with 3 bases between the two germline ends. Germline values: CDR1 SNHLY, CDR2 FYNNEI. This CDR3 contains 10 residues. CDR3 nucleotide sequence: TGTGCCAGCCTGCAAGAGACCCAGTACTTC. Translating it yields CASLQETQYF.

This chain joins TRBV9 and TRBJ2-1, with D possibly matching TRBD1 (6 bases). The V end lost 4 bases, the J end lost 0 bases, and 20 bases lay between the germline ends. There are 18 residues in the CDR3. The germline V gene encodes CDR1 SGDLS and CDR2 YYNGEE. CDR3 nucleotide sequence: TGTGCCAGCAGCCCTATGGGGGCCCGTAGCAGCTCCTACAATGAGCAGTTCTTC. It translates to CASSPMGARSSSYNEQFF.

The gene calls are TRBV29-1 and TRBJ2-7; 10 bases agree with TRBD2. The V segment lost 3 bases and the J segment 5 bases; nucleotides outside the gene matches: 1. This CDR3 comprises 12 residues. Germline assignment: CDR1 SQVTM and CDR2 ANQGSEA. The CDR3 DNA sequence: TGCAGCGTTGAGGGACTAGCGAACGAGCAGTACTTC. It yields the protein CSVEGLANEQYF.

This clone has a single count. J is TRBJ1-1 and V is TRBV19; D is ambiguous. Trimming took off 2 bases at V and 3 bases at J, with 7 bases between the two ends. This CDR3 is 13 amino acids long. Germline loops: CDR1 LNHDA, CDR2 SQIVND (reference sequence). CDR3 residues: CASSILAYTEAFF. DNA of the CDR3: TGTGCCAGTAGTATATTGGCTTACACTGAAGCTTTCTTT.

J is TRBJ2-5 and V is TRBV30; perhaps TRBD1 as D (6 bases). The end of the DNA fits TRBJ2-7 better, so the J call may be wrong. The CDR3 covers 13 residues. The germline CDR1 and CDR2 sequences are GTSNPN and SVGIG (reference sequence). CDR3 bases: TGTGCCTGGAGTAGGGGGAGCTCCTACGAGCAGTACTTC. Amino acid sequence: CAWSRGSSYEQYF.

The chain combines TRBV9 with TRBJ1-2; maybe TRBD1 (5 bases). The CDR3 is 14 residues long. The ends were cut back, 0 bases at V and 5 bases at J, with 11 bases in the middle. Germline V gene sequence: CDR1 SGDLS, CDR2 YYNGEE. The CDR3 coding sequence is TGTGCCAGCAGCGTAGGGGGCATCAGTTATGGCTACACCTTC. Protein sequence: CASSVGGISYGYTF.

The CDR3 is CAWSPGLYADTQYF. CDR3 nucleotides: TGTGCCTGGAGTCCGGGACTATACGCAGATACGCAGTATTTT. The V and J genes are TRBV30 and TRBJ2-3; 7 bases fit TRBD2. After removal of 2 bases from V and 4 bases from J, the junction contained 6 bases not matched to a gene. Germline CDR1 reads GTSNPN; CDR2 reads SVGIG (reference sequence). The CDR3 extends over 14 amino acids.

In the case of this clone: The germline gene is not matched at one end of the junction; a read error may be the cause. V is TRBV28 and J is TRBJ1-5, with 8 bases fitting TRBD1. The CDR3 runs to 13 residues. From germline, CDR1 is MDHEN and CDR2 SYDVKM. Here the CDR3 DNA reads TGTGCCAGCAAAGGACAGGGCAATCAGCCCCAGCACTTT. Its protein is CASKGQGNQPQHF.

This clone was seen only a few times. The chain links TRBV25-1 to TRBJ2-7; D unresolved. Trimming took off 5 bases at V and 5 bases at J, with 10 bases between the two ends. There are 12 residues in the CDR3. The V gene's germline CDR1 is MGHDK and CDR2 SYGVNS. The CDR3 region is CASSRFRDEQYF. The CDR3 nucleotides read TGTGCCAGCAGTCGGTTTCGGGACGAGCAGTACTTC.

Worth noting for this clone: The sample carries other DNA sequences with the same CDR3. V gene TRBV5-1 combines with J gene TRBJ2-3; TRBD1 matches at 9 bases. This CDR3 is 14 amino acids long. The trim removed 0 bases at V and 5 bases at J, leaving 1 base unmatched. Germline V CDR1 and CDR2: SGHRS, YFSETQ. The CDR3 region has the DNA TGCGCCAGCAGCTTGGGACAGGGGGGAGATACGCAGTATTTT. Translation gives CASSLGQGGDTQYF. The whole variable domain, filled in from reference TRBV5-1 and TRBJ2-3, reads KAGVTQTPRYLIKTRGQQVTLSCSPISGHRSVSWYQQTPGQGLQFLFEYFSETQRNKGNFPGRFSGRQFSNSRSEMNVSTLELGDSALYLCASSLGQGGDTQYFGPGTRLTVL.

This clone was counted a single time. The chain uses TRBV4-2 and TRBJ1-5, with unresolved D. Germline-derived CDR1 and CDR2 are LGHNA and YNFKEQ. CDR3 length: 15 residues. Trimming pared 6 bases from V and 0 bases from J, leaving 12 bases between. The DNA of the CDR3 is TGTGCCAGCAGGCGGTCTTCCGATAGCAATCAGCCCCAGCATTTT. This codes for CASRRSSDSNQPQHF.

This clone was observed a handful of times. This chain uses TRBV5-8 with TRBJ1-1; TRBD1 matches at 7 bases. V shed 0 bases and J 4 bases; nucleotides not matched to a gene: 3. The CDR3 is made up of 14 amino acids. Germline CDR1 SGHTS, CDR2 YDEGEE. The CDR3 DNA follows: TGTGCCAGCAGCTTGGAGGGACAGTTCACTGAAGCTTTCTTT. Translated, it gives CASSLEGQFTEAFF.

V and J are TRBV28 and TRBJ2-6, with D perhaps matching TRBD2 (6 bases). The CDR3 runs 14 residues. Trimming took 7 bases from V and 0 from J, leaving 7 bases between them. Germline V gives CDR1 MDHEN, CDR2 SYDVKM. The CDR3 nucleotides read TGTGCCAGCACGACTAGCTCTGGGGCCAACGTCCTGACTTTC. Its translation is CASTTSSGANVLTF.

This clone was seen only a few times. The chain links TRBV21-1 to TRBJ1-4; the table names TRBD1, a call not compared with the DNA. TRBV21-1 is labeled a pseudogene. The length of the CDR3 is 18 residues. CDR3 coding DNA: TGTGCCAGCAGCTTATGGACAGGGAGAATTGGGACTAATGAAAAACTGTTTTTT. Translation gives CASSLWTGRIGTNEKLFF.

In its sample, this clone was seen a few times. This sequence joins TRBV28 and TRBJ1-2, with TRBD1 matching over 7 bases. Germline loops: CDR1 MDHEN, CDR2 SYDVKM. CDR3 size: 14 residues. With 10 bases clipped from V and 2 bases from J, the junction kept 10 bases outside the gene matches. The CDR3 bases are TGTGCCATCCTAGAGGGGGCGGAAAACTATGGCTACACCTTC. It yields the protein CAILEGAENYGYTF.

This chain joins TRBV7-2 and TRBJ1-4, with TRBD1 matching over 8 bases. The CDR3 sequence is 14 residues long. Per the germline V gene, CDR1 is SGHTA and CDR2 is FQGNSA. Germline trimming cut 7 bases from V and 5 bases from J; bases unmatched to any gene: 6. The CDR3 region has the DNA TGTGCCAGCATGGTGACAGGGGCAAATGAAAAACTGTTTTTT. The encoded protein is CASMVTGANEKLFF. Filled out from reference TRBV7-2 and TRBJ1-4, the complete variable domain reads GAGVSQSPSNKVTEKGKDVELRCDPISGHTALYWYRQSLGQGLEFLIYFQGNSAPDKSGLPSDRFSAERTGGSVSTLTIQRTQQEDSAVYLCASMVTGANEKLFFGSGTQLSVL.

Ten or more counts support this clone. CDR3 DNA sequence: TGTGCCAGCAGCTTCAGAGGGACTGGGGCCAACGTCCTGACTTTC. Protein sequence: CASSFRGTGANVLTF. V usage is TRBV7-9 and J usage is TRBJ2-6; tentatively, D is TRBD2 (5 bases). The CDR3 extends over 15 amino acids. Trimming stripped 3 bases from V and 2 bases from J, with 8 bases between. CDR1 is SEHNR and CDR2 is FQNEAQ in the germline V gene (reference sequence).

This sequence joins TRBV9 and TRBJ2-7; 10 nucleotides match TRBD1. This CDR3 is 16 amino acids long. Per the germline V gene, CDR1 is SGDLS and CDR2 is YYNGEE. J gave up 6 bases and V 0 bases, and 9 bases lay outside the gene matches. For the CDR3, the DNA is TGTGCCAGCAGCGTAGCCCCCGGGACAGGGGATAGCGAGCAGTACTTC. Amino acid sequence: CASSVAPGTGDSEQYF.

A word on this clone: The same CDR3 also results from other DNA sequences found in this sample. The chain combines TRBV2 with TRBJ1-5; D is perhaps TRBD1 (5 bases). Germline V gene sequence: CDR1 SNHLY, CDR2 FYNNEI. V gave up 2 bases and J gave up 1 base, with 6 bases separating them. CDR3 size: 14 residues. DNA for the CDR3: TGTGCCAGCAGTGAACAGGGCAGCAATCAGCCCCAGCATTTT. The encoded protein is CASSEQGSNQPQHF.

The CDR3 spells CASSQEGPSGGANTQYF. For the CDR3, the DNA is TGTGCCAGCAGCCAGGAGGGGCCTAGCGGGGGGGCGAATACGCAGTATTTT. The rearrangement joins TRBV4-2 to TRBJ2-3; 12 bases map to TRBD2. V shed 3 bases and J 7 bases; nucleotides not matched to a gene: 11. This CDR3 contains 17 residues. Per the germline V gene, CDR1 is LGHNA and CDR2 is YNFKEQ.

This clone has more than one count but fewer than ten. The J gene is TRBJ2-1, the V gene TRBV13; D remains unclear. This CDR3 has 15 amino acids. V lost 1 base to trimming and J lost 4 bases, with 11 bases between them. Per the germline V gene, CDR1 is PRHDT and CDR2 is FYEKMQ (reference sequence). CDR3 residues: CASSLVLQAYNEQFF. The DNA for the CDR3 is TGTGCCAGCAGCTTAGTACTCCAGGCGTACAATGAGCAGTTCTTC.

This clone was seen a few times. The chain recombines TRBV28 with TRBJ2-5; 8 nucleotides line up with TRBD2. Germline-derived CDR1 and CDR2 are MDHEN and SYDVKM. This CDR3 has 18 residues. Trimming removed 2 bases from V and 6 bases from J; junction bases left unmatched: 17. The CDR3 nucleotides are TGTGCCAGCAGTTTACGGGCCCAGTCGGGGGGGCCTAGGAAGACCCAGTACTTC. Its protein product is CASSLRAQSGGPRKTQYF.

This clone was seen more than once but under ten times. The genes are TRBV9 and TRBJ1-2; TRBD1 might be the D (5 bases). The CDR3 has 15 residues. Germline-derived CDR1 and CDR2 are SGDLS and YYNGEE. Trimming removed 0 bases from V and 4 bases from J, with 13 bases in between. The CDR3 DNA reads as TGTGCCAGCAGCGTAGTGGCAGGGCCCCTCTATGGCTACACCTTC. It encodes CASSVVAGPLYGYTF.

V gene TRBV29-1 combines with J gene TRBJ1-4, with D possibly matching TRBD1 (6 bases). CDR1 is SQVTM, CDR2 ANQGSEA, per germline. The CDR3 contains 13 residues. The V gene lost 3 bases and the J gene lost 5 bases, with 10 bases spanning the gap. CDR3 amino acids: CSVDGGQNEKLFF. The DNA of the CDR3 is TGCAGCGTTGATGGGGGCCAGAATGAAAAACTGTTTTTT.

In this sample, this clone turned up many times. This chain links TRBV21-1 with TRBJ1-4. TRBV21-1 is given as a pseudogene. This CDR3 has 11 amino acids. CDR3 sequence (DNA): TGTGCCAGCCGAGGTGGGGAAAAACTGTTTTTT. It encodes CASRGGEKLFF.

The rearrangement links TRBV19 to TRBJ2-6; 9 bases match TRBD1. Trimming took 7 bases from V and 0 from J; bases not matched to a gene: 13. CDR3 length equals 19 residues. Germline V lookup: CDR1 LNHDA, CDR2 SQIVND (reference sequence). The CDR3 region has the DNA TGTGCCAGTATTGCGCACCGGGACAGGGTCAGCTCTGGGGCCAACGTCCTGACTTTC. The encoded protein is CASIAHRDRVSSGANVLTF.

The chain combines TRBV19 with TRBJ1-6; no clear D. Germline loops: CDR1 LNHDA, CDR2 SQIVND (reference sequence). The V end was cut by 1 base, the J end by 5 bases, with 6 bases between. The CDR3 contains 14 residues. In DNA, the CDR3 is TGTGCCAGTAGTATAGGTACGGATAATTCACCCCTCCACTTT. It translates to CASSIGTDNSPLHF.